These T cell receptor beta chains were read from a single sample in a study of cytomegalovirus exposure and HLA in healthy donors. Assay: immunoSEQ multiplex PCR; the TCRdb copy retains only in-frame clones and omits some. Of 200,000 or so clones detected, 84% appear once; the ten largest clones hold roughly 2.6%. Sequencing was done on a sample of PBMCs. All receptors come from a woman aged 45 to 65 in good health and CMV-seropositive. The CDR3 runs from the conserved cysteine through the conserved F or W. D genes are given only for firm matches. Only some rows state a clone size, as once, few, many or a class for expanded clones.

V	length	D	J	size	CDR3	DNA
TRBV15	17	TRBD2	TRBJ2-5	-	CATSRWGRGAAQETQYF	TGTGCCACCAGCAGGTGGGGGCGGGGGGCCGCCCAAGAGACCCAGTACTTC
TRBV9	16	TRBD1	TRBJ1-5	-	CASSVGQGSGSQPQHF	TGTGCCAGCAGCGTAGGACAGGGCAGCGGGAGTCAGCCCCAGCATTTT
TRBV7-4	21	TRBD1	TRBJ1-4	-	CASSLGFYRGRFHATNEKLFF	TGTGCCAGCAGCTTAGGTTTCTACAGGGGTCGGTTTCATGCAACTAATGAAAAACTGTTTTTT
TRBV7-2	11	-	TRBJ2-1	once	CASSFLYEQFF	TGTGCCAGCAGCTTTCTTTATGAGCAGTTCTTC
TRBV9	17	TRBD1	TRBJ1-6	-	CASSAGTGGFSVSPLHF	TGTGCCAGCAGCGCCGGGACAGGGGGCTTTTCGGTCTCACCCCTCCACTTT
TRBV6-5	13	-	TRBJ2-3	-	CASSQGAGDTQYF	TGTGCCAGCAGCCAAGGAGCCGGGGATACGCAGTATTTT
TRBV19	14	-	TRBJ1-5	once	CASSIPYSNQPQHF	TGTGCCAGTAGTATTCCCTATAGCAATCAGCCCCAGCATTTT
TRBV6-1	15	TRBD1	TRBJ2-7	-	CASSETGDTMYEQYF	TGTGCCAGCAGTGAAACAGGGGATACTATGTACGAGCAGTACTTC
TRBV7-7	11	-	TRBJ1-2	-	CASSLMERYTF	TGTGCTAGCAGCTTAATGGAGCGCTACACCTTC
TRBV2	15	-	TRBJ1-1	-	CATPTPEGKDTEAFF	TGTGCCACCCCCACCCCAGAGGGAAAGGACACTGAAGCTTTCTTT
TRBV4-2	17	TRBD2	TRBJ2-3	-	CASSQDHGGSSTDTQYF	TGTGCCAGCAGCCAAGATCATGGCGGGAGTAGCACAGATACGCAGTATTTT
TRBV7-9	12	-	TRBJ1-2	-	CASSSPGYGYTF	TGTGCCAGCAGCTCGCCGGGGTATGGCTACACCTTC
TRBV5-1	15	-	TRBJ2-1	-	CASSLPGVSYNEQFF	TGCGCCAGCAGCTTGCCCGGGGTCTCCTACAATGAGCAGTTCTTC
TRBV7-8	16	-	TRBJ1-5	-	CASSSIPQGRNQPQHF	TGTGCCAGCAGCTCCATACCGCAGGGCCGTAATCAGCCCCAGCATTTT
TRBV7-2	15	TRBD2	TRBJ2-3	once	CASSPRGGSTDTQYF	TGTGCCAGCAGCCCGCGGGGGGGAAGCACAGATACGCAGTATTTT
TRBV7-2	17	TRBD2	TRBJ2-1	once	CASSSRGLADSYNEQFF	TGTGCCAGCAGCTCGCGGGGACTAGCGGACTCCTACAATGAGCAGTTCTTC
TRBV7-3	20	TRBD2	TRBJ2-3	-	CASSLEDGPAGGRPTDTQYF	TGTGCCAGCAGCTTAGAGGATGGTCCAGCGGGGGGGAGACCCACAGATACGCAGTATTTT
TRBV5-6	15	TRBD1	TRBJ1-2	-	CASSFHRGTDYGYTF	TGTGCCAGCAGCTTCCACAGGGGAACCGACTATGGCTACACCTTC
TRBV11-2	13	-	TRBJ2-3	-	CASSVPSTDTQYF	TGTGCCAGCAGCGTCCCTAGCACAGATACGCAGTATTTT
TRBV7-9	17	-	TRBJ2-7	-	CASSLEVGRGTAYEQYF	TGTGCCAGCAGCTTAGAGGTTGGCAGGGGAACCGCCTACGAGCAGTACTTC
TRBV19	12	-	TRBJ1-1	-	CASSFGGTEAFF	TGTGCCAGTAGTTTCGGGGGCACTGAAGCTTTCTTT
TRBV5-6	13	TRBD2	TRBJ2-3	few	CASSGTSIDTQYF	TGTGCCAGCAGCGGGACTAGCATAGATACGCAGTATTTT
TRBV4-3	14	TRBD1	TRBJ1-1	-	CASSQDRDSPEAFF	TGCGCCAGCAGCCAAGATAGGGACAGCCCAGAAGCTTTCTTT
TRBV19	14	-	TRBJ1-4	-	CASWSRGAGEKLFF	TGTGCCAGTTGGTCGCGGGGAGCGGGGGAAAAACTGTTTTTT
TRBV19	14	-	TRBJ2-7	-	CASSIAWGTDEQYF	TGTGCCAGTAGTATAGCGTGGGGGACTGACGAGCAGTACTTC
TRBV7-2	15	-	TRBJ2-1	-	CASSLAWSSYNEQFF	TGTGCCAGCAGCTTAGCTTGGAGCTCCTACAATGAGCAGTTCTTC
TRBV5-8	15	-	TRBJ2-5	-	CASSLALGRQETQYF	TGTGCCAGCAGCTTGGCCTTGGGGCGTCAAGAGACCCAGTACTTC
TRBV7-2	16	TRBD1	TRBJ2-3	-	CASSLGDRGSTDTQYF	TGTGCCAGCAGCTTAGGGGACAGGGGGAGCACAGATACGCAGTATTTT
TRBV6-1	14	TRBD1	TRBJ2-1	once	CASSADRGYNEQFF	TGTGCCAGCAGTGCCGACAGGGGGTACAATGAGCAGTTCTTC
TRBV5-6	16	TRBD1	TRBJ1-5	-	CASSSGTGVSNQPQHF	TGTGCCAGCAGCTCGGGGACAGGGGTCAGCAATCAGCCCCAGCATTTT
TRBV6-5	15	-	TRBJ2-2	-	CASSPRDGGTGELFF	TGTGCCAGCAGCCCCCGGGACGGGGGCACCGGGGAGCTGTTTTTT
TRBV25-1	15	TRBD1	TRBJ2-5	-	CASSAWDRVEETQYF	TGTGCCAGCAGTGCGTGGGACAGGGTGGAGGAGACCCAGTACTTC
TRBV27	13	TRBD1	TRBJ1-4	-	CASSPTGGGKLFF	TGTGCCAGCAGTCCCACAGGGGGCGGGAAACTGTTTTTT
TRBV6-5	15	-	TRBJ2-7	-	CASSYSTRSTYEQYF	TGTGCCAGCAGTTACTCGACTAGGTCTACCTACGAGCAGTACTTC
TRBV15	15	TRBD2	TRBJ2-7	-	CATSSGGGGSYEQYF	TGTGCCACCAGCAGCGGTGGGGGAGGGAGTTACGAGCAGTACTTC
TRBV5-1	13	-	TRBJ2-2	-	CASSLQGAGELFF	TGCGCCAGCAGCCTACAGGGTGCCGGGGAGCTGTTTTTT
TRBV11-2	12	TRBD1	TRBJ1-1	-	CASQGADTEAFF	TGTGCCAGTCAGGGGGCCGACACTGAAGCTTTCTTT
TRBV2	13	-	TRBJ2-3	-	CASGGQRGDTQYF	TGTGCCTCAGGCGGGCAAAGGGGGGATACGCAGTATTTT
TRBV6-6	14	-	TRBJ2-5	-	CAREPGHSPKTQYF	TGTGCCAGGGAACCGGGACACTCCCCAAAGACCCAGTACTTC
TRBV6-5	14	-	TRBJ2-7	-	CASSLQGPPYEQYF	TGTGCCAGCTCATTGCAGGGTCCACCCTACGAGCAGTACTTC
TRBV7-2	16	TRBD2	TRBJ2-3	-	CASSILAGGSTDTQYF	TGTGCCAGCAGCATTCTAGCGGGGGGGAGCACAGATACGCAGTATTTT
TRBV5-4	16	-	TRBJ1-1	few	CASSLASVVGGTEAFF	TGTGCCAGCAGCTTGGCCTCGGTTGTAGGCGGGACTGAAGCTTTCTTT
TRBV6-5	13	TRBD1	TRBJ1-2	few	CASSGDRGYGYTF	TGTGCCAGCAGCGGGGACAGGGGGTATGGCTACACCTTC
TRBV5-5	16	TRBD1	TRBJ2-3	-	CASSRTGGWGTDTQYF	TGTGCCAGCAGCAGGACAGGGGGTTGGGGCACAGATACGCAGTATTTT
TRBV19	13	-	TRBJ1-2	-	CASTTQVNYGYTF	TGTGCCAGTACCACACAGGTTAACTATGGCTACACCTTC
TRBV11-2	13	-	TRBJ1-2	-	CASSYPQGYGYTF	TGTGCCAGCAGCTACCCTCAGGGCTATGGCTACACCTTC
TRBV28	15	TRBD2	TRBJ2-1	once	CASSFQRGDYNEQFF	TGTGCCAGCAGTTTTCAGCGGGGGGATTACAATGAGCAGTTCTTC
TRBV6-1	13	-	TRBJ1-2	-	CASSLDSHYGYTF	TGTGCCAGCAGTCTGGACAGTCACTATGGCTACACCTTC
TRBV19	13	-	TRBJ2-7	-	CASSETGNYEQYF	TGTGCCAGTAGTGAAACAGGGAACTACGAGCAGTACTTC